This TCR beta chain was sequenced during a study of T cell repertoires in cytomegalovirus infection (dated by TCRdb to 2018 to 2020). Broadly, across the study: Alongside well-studied HLA-B-restricted epitopes, the peptide stimulations were aimed at recently identified HLA-C-restricted CMV epitopes, whose presentation resists viral immunomodulation. Because public TCR beta signatures pointed to carriage of CMV infection together with the matching HLA type, the HLA type of each donor mattered for the analysis. What the authors observed across the whole study: In both this cohort and an independent roughly 350-donor cohort, the cumulative frequency of public TCR beta family members distinguished carriers of CMV infection plus the relevant HLA type. In the ex vivo response, HLA-C-restricted CMV-specific TCR beta clonotypes were dominant, and in two of eight donors the single most frequent clonotype came from this HLA-C-restricted group.

Reading the label with the study, this specimen's treatment or condition is: in vitro stimulation with specific CMV peptide epitopes to enrich CMV-specific T cells. The listed sequencing device is Illumina HiSeq 1500. In TCRdb, the public reads were trimmed at Q25 with fastp and aligned with MiXCR, with productive beta chains retained. Records with the same CDR3 protein are collapsed into one entry carrying the most frequent genes and DNA. The sample yields under 500,000 distinct CDR3 sequences; about 42% were counted once. Of the sample, around 44% falls within the top ten clones. The CDR3 starts with the cysteine, ends with the phenylalanine, and has 15 residues. Only the CDR3 part of the read is kept: 45 bases, read in frame from the first base. In the germline V gene, CDR1 corresponds to LGHNA and CDR2 to YNFKEQ. Trimming removed 0 bases from V and 1 base from J, leaving 9 bases between the germline ends.

A word on this clonotype: What antigen it recognizes has not been identified. Base qualities are not at hand, and no much larger clone is one base apart.

The specimen was cultured PBMCs, collected from culture after CMV antigen stimulation. Recombination connected TRBV4-2 to TRBJ1-1; a confident D gene designation cannot be given. The clonotype comes from a human donor in good health (CMV status not recorded). Some clones in this sample may be carry-over from other donors' samples. The sequenced DNA: TGTGCCAGCAGCCAAGATTCGGCGGGGAACACTGAAGCTTTCTTT. Protein translation: CASSQDSAGNTEAFF.